Listed below are T cell receptor beta chains from one sample, sequenced in a study of cytomegalovirus exposure and HLA in healthy donors. The data were produced by immunoSEQ multiplex PCR, yet TCRdb's version contains in-frame clones alone and is incomplete. The sample has more than 150,000 clones, roughly 84% seen once. The sequencing input was PBMCs. The receptors were gathered from a girl less than two years old in good health and CMV-seronegative. Both conserved end residues are part of each CDR3. Fields, in order: V gene, clone size, J gene, D gene, CDR3 protein, CDR3 DNA. The D gene is left open where the match is weak. Not every row has a clone size; where given, it reads once, few, many or a size class.

V: TRBV25-1
size: NA
J: TRBJ2-2
D: TRBD1
CDR3: CASSDNQGVNTGELFF
DNA: TGTGCCAGCAGTGATAACCAGGGGGTTAACACCGGGGAGCTGTTTTTT

V: TRBV7-9
size: NA
J: TRBJ1-6
D: TRBD1
CDR3: CSSSLGTGSPLHF
DNA: TGTTCCAGCAGCTTAGGGACAGGGTCACCCCTCCACTTT

V: TRBV10-3
size: NA
J: TRBJ2-2
D: NA
CDR3: CAIRGLDTNTGELFF
DNA: TGTGCCATCCGCGGGCTAGACACAAACACCGGGGAGCTGTTTTTT

V: TRBV30
size: once
J: TRBJ2-2
D: NA
CDR3: CAWSDQGNGELFF
DNA: TGTGCCTGGAGTGATCAGGGAAACGGGGAGCTGTTTTTT

V: TRBV30
size: NA
J: TRBJ1-5
D: TRBD1
CDR3: CAWSYGTGQPQHF
DNA: TGTGCCTGGAGTTACGGGACAGGGCAGCCCCAGCATTTT

V: TRBV9
size: NA
J: TRBJ2-2
D: NA
CDR3: CASSSRAGELFF
DNA: TGTGCCAGCAGCTCCAGGGCGGGGGAGCTGTTTTTT

V: TRBV4-1
size: once
J: TRBJ2-5
D: TRBD2
CDR3: CASSPAGQETQYF
DNA: TGCGCCAGCAGCCCAGCGGGGCAAGAGACCCAGTACTTC

V: TRBV11-2
size: NA
J: TRBJ2-2
D: NA
CDR3: CASSLDLGVLNTGELFF
DNA: TGTGCCAGCAGCTTAGATCTGGGAGTATTGAACACCGGGGAGCTGTTTTTT

V: TRBV5-1
size: NA
J: TRBJ2-7
D: TRBD1
CDR3: CASSPTGTGYYEQYF
DNA: TGCGCCAGCAGCCCCACCGGGACAGGGTACTACGAGCAGTACTTC

V: TRBV6-5
size: once
J: TRBJ2-7
D: TRBD2
CDR3: CASSYLASGNEQYF
DNA: TGTGCCAGCAGTTATCTGGCTAGCGGGAACGAGCAGTACTTC

V: TRBV7-9
size: NA
J: TRBJ1-1
D: TRBD1
CDR3: CASSVTGGAGGEAFF
DNA: TGTGCCAGCAGCGTGACAGGGGGCGCGGGTGGTGAAGCTTTCTTT

V: TRBV7-9
size: NA
J: TRBJ2-3
D: TRBD1
CDR3: CASSPRGLFVTDTQYF
DNA: TGTGCCAGCAGCCCCAGGGGGCTTTTTGTAACAGATACGCAGTATTTT

V: TRBV5-4
size: NA
J: TRBJ2-1
D: TRBD2
CDR3: CASSTGLAGRNEQFF
DNA: TGTGCCAGCAGCACGGGACTAGCGGGCAGAAATGAGCAGTTCTTC

V: TRBV18
size: NA
J: TRBJ2-1
D: NA
CDR3: CASSASGYNEQFF
DNA: TGTGCCAGCTCAGCGAGCGGGTACAATGAGCAGTTCTTC

V: TRBV7-9
size: NA
J: TRBJ2-5
D: NA
CDR3: CASSLFGLIETQYF
DNA: TGTGCCAGCAGCTTATTCGGACTTATAGAGACCCAGTACTTC

V: TRBV7-3
size: NA
J: TRBJ2-5
D: NA
CDR3: CASSLNREETQYF
DNA: TGTGCCAGCAGCTTAAACAGGGAAGAGACCCAGTACTTC

V: TRBV30
size: NA
J: TRBJ1-6
D: NA
CDR3: CAWWNRIPNSPLHF
DNA: TGTGCCTGGTGGAACAGGATACCAAATTCACCCCTCCACTTT

V: TRBV4-1
size: NA
J: TRBJ2-7
D: TRBD2
CDR3: CASSQSNGGTLSSYEQYF
DNA: TGCGCCAGCAGCCAGTCGAACGGGGGGACGCTAAGCTCCTACGAGCAGTACTTC

V: TRBV19
size: NA
J: TRBJ2-7
D: TRBD1
CDR3: CASRGTGREQYF
DNA: TGTGCCAGTAGGGGGACAGGGCGTGAGCAGTACTTC

V: TRBV7-2
size: NA
J: TRBJ1-2
D: TRBD1
CDR3: CASSLVVASGQGADGYTF
DNA: TGTGCCAGCAGCTTAGTAGTAGCGTCCGGACAGGGGGCGGATGGCTACACCTTC

V: TRBV7-3
size: once
J: TRBJ1-2
D: NA
CDR3: CASGGGYDYGYTF
DNA: TGTGCCAGCGGTGGGGGGTACGACTATGGCTACACCTTC

V: TRBV25-1
size: once
J: TRBJ2-3
D: TRBD1
CDR3: CASSDPTGTATDTQYF
DNA: TGTGCCAGCAGTGACCCGACAGGGACGGCCACAGATACGCAGTATTTT

V: TRBV2
size: once
J: TRBJ1-5
D: TRBD1
CDR3: CATRKGQGAYQPQHF
DNA: TGTGCCACCCGAAAGGGACAGGGGGCGTACCAGCCCCAGCATTTT

V: TRBV18
size: few
J: TRBJ1-2
D: TRBD1
CDR3: CASSPWTLGQGDYGYTF
DNA: TGTGCCAGCTCACCATGGACACTTGGACAGGGTGACTATGGCTACACCTTC

V: TRBV6-5
size: NA
J: TRBJ2-3
D: TRBD2
CDR3: CASRSSGGVGGTQYF
DNA: TGTGCCAGCAGATCTAGCGGGGGGGTAGGAGGTACGCAGTATTTT

V: TRBV5-1
size: NA
J: TRBJ1-2
D: TRBD1
CDR3: CASSLDQGGNGYTF
DNA: TGCGCCAGCAGCTTGGATCAGGGGGGAAATGGCTACACCTTC

V: TRBV5-6
size: few
J: TRBJ2-3
D: TRBD2
CDR3: CASSLQAGPSQYF
DNA: TGTGCCAGCAGCTTACAAGCGGGGCCCTCGCAGTATTTT

V: TRBV6-5
size: NA
J: TRBJ2-3
D: TRBD1
CDR3: CASSYDRAPSTDTQYF
DNA: TGTGCCAGCAGTTACGACAGGGCCCCAAGCACAGATACGCAGTATTTT

V: TRBV6-1
size: NA
J: TRBJ1-1
D: NA
CDR3: CASSVSRVAFF
DNA: TGTGCCAGCAGTGTGTCCAGGGTCGCTTTCTTT

V: TRBV30
size: NA
J: TRBJ2-7
D: TRBD1
CDR3: CAWSEDRTLSEQYF
DNA: TGTGCCTGGAGTGAGGACAGGACCCTCAGCGAGCAGTACTTC

V: TRBV30
size: NA
J: TRBJ1-3
D: NA
CDR3: CAWSNRVLAGNTIYF
DNA: TGTGCCTGGAGTAACAGGGTTCTTGCTGGAAACACCATATATTTT

V: TRBV6-1
size: few
J: TRBJ1-5
D: NA
CDR3: CASSPRFGQPQHF
DNA: TGTGCCAGCAGTCCGCGCTTTGGTCAGCCCCAGCATTTT

V: TRBV19
size: NA
J: TRBJ1-1
D: TRBD1
CDR3: CASSRTGRKAEAFF
DNA: TGTGCCAGTAGTAGGACAGGGAGGAAGGCTGAAGCTTTCTTT

V: TRBV15
size: once
J: TRBJ2-7
D: TRBD1
CDR3: CATSRDPSARGPYEQYF
DNA: TGTGCCACCAGCAGAGACCCCTCAGCGAGGGGGCCCTACGAGCAGTACTTC

V: TRBV29-1
size: NA
J: TRBJ2-1
D: TRBD2
CDR3: CSVLGLAGVSEQFF
DNA: TGCAGCGTTCTGGGACTAGCGGGAGTCAGTGAGCAGTTCTTC

V: TRBV6-1
size: NA
J: TRBJ2-7
D: NA
CDR3: CASSERSETYEQYF
DNA: TGTGCCAGCAGTGAACGAAGCGAAACCTACGAGCAGTACTTC

V: TRBV4-3
size: few
J: TRBJ1-4
D: TRBD1
CDR3: CASSQDSRQGAREKLFF
DNA: TGCGCCAGCAGCCAAGATAGTCGACAGGGGGCTAGGGAAAAACTGTTTTTT

V: TRBV19
size: NA
J: TRBJ2-5
D: TRBD2
CDR3: CASSRLALETQYF
DNA: TGTGCCAGTAGCCGACTAGCCCTGGAGACCCAGTACTTC

V: TRBV7-8
size: NA
J: TRBJ2-1
D: TRBD2
CDR3: CASSSVAGTYNEQFF
DNA: TGTGCCAGCAGCTCAGTAGCGGGTACCTACAATGAGCAGTTCTTC

V: TRBV25-1
size: NA
J: TRBJ1-3
D: TRBD1
CDR3: CASSEFTGVSSGNTIYF
DNA: TGTGCCAGCAGTGAATTTACAGGGGTGAGCTCTGGAAACACCATATATTTT

V: TRBV18
size: NA
J: TRBJ2-7
D: TRBD2
CDR3: CASSPGTSRYEQYF
DNA: TGTGCCAGCTCACCCGGGACTAGCCGCTACGAGCAGTACTTC

V: TRBV29-1
size: NA
J: TRBJ1-6
D: TRBD1
CDR3: CSVGTGRGSPLHF
DNA: TGCAGCGTCGGGACAGGGCGGGGGTCACCCCTCCACTTT

V: TRBV14
size: NA
J: TRBJ2-1
D: TRBD1
CDR3: CASSQVAGQGPYNEQFF
DNA: TGTGCCAGCAGCCAAGTTGCCGGACAGGGGCCCTACAATGAGCAGTTCTTC

V: TRBV7-8
size: NA
J: TRBJ2-3
D: TRBD2
CDR3: CASSFGLAGGLADTQYF
DNA: TGTGCCAGCAGCTTCGGTCTAGCGGGAGGTCTCGCAGATACGCAGTATTTT

V: TRBV29-1
size: NA
J: TRBJ2-7
D: TRBD1
CDR3: CSVRQGINEQYF
DNA: TGCAGCGTCAGACAGGGGATCAACGAGCAGTACTTC

V: TRBV27
size: NA
J: TRBJ2-2
D: TRBD2
CDR3: CASSYTGLAVGNTGELFF
DNA: TGTGCCAGCAGCTATACGGGACTAGCGGTGGGGAACACCGGGGAGCTGTTTTTT

V: TRBV12-5
size: NA
J: TRBJ1-4
D: NA
CDR3: CASGLGGAEKLFF
DNA: TGTGCTAGTGGTTTGGGAGGAGCAGAAAAACTGTTTTTT

V: TRBV7-3
size: NA
J: TRBJ2-2
D: TRBD2
CDR3: CASSLFGLAGNTGELFF
DNA: TGTGCCAGCAGCTTATTCGGCCTAGCGGGCAACACCGGGGAGCTGTTTTTT

V: TRBV29-1
size: NA
J: TRBJ2-5
D: TRBD2
CDR3: CSVGPRLAGETQYF
DNA: TGCAGCGTTGGACCTCGACTAGCGGGGGAGACCCAGTACTTC

V: TRBV27
size: NA
J: TRBJ2-1
D: NA
CDR3: CASRPQGKVVYNEQFF
DNA: TGTGCCAGCAGACCCCAGGGGAAGGTTGTGTACAATGAGCAGTTCTTC

V: TRBV7-9
size: NA
J: TRBJ2-3
D: TRBD2
CDR3: CASSSLAAEPLNTDTQYF
DNA: TGTGCCAGCAGCTCGCTAGCGGCAGAACCCTTGAACACAGATACGCAGTATTTT

V: TRBV7-2
size: NA
J: TRBJ2-1
D: TRBD2
CDR3: CASSLSSGRGEQFF
DNA: TGTGCCAGCAGCTTGAGTTCAGGGAGGGGTGAGCAGTTCTTC

V: TRBV6-1
size: NA
J: TRBJ1-5
D: NA
CDR3: CASVRDGYSNQPQHF
DNA: TGTGCCAGCGTCCGAGACGGGTATAGCAATCAGCCCCAGCATTTT

V: TRBV30
size: NA
J: TRBJ1-1
D: NA
CDR3: CAWSGGLGNTEAFF
DNA: TGTGCCTGGAGTGGGGGACTTGGTAACACTGAAGCTTTCTTT

V: TRBV15
size: few
J: TRBJ2-3
D: NA
CDR3: CATSRGDFSTDTQYF
DNA: TGTGCCACCAGCAGAGGGGACTTCAGCACAGATACGCAGTATTTT

V: TRBV6-1
size: NA
J: TRBJ1-6
D: NA
CDR3: CASSELQSSYNSPLHF
DNA: TGTGCCAGCAGTGAGCTACAGAGCTCCTATAATTCACCCCTCCACTTT

V: TRBV5-1
size: NA
J: TRBJ2-4
D: NA
CDR3: CASSLGGVVAKNIQYF
DNA: TGCGCCAGCAGCTTGGGTGGTGTAGTAGCCAAAAACATTCAGTACTTC